This T cell receptor beta chain was captured in a study of blood T cell repertoires in COVID-19. V lost 3 bases and J lost 0, with 10 bases in between. CDR1 is SGHDT and CDR2 is YYEEEE in the germline V gene. The CDR3 is 15 residues long. In the original processing: Nucleated cell counts were estimated from reference gene primer amplification. Sequenced by immunoSEQ multiplex PCR; TCRdb stores in-frame clones only, minus some. For V, J and clone size, that table is used; D and trimming come from the DNA. The data hold more than 150,000 clones, with 85% to 90% observed a single time. This chain uses TRBV5-6 with TRBJ2-4; D not resolved. The sequence was obtained from a woman between 40 and 55 years old with acute or convalescent COVID-19. Sequenced material: peripheral blood. The CDR3 loop reads CASSSVALAKNIQYF. DNA for the CDR3: TGTGCCAGCAGCTCAGTCGCTCTAGCCAAAAACATTCAGTACTTC.